This T cell receptor beta chain was identified in a study of shared clonotypes between healthy human individuals. Study-wide results and caveats: It was the non-shared clonotypes that had lower generation probabilities than clonotypes shared by all four donors.

The authors ran the assay at deep level. Original processing notes: ImmunoSEQ yielded junction-only sequences lacking quality scores, so filtering differed. Clones were read by immunoSEQ multiplex PCR, and TCRdb kept only the in-frame ones, dropping some. For V, J and clone size, that table is used; D and trimming come from the DNA. The sample carries more than 2 million clones, more than 90% recorded once. There are 15 residues in the CDR3. Trimming pared 4 bases from V and 4 bases from J, leaving 17 bases between. Germline V gene data show CDR1 as MNHEY and CDR2 as SMNVEV (reference sequence). Points on this clone: What it binds is unknown.

This TCR derives from a man between 18 and 35 years old in good health. Sequenced material: naive CD4+ T cells sorted from blood. Regarding subset: CD45RA+ positively selected. The chain is built from TRBV27 and TRBJ2-7; perhaps D is TRBD1 or TRBD2 (6 bases each). The CDR3 loop reads CASSSPRRRGYEQYF. DNA of the CDR3: TGTGCCAGCAGTTCCCCAAGGCGGAGGGGGTACGAGCAGTACTTC.